The TCR beta chain under discussion was sequenced for a study of shared clonotypes between healthy human individuals. Study-level findings and limits: Clonotypes that were shared across a handful of donors made up 4.5% to 5% of naive CD4 clonotypes.

In the case of this clone: The antigen is unknown.

Sequencing was performed with immunoSEQ multiplex PCR; in TCRdb, only in-frame clones are kept and a portion is missing. Of about 2,200,000 clones in the sample, 90% to 95% are singletons; the top ten hold around 1.7%. Naive-designated CD8 cells lacked CD45RO, were positively enriched for CCR7, and omitted terminally differentiated effector memory CD45RA+ cells. Recent vaccinations or acute infections were absent in the healthy HIV-negative adult donors. This CDR3 is built from 17 residues. CDR1 and CDR2 (germline): SEHNR, FQNEAQ (reference sequence). V trimming: 4 bases; J trimming: 7 bases; junction bases outside the gene matches: 15.

V and J are TRBV7-9 and TRBJ2-1, with TRBD2 matching 8 bases. The receptor's source is a man aged 18 to 30 in good health. Some clones in this sample may be carry-over from other donors' samples. The source material was naive CD8+ T cells from PBMCs. CDR3 in amino acids: CASSSGGAPLPGNEQFF. The CDR3 DNA reads as TGTGCCAGCAGCTCCGGGGGGGCCCCTCTCCCGGGGAATGAGCAGTTCTTC.